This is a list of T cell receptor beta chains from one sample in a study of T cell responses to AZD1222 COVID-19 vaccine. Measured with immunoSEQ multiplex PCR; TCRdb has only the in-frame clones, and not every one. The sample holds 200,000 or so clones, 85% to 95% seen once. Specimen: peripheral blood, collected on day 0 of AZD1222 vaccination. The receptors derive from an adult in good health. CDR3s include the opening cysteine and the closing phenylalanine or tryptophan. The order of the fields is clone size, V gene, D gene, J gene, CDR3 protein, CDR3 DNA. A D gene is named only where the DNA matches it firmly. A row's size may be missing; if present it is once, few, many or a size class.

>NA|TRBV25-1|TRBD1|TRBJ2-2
CASSELGQGRTGELFF
TGTGCCAGCAGTGAATTAGGACAGGGACGCACCGGGGAGCTGTTTTTT
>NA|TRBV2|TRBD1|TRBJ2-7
CASRGIGQGIHEQYF
TGTGCCAGCAGGGGCATCGGACAGGGGATCCACGAGCAGTACTTC
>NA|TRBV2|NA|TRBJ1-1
CASRRLNTEAFF
TGTGCCAGCAGACGACTGAACACTGAAGCTTTCTTT
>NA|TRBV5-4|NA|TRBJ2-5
CASSFVPGRRETQYF
TGTGCCAGCAGCTTCGTCCCGGGGAGACGAGAGACCCAGTACTTC
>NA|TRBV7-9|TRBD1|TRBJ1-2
CASSFDRGGGYTF
TGTGCCAGCAGCTTTGACAGGGGCGGGGGCTACACCTTC
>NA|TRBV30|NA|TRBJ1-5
CAWSSPYNQPQHF
TGTGCCTGGAGTTCTCCCTACAATCAGCCCCAGCATTTT
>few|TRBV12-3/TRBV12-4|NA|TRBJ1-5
CASESSNQPQHF
TGTGCCAGCGAGTCTAGCAATCAGCCCCAGCATTTT
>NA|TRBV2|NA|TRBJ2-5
CASSEEETQYF
TGTGCCAGCAGTGAAGAGGAGACCCAGTACTTC
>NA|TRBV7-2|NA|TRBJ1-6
CASSPFPGQWDSPLHF
TGTGCCAGCAGCCCTTTCCCGGGACAATGGGATTCACCCCTCCACTTT
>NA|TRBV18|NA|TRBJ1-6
CASSPSYNSPLHF
TGTGCCAGCTCACCATCCTATAATTCACCCCTCCACTTT
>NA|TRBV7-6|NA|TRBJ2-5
CASSLAGRGQETQYF
TGTGCCAGCAGCTTAGCTGGCAGGGGACAAGAGACCCAGTACTTC
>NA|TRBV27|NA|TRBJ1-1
CASTSRGAGTEAFF
TGTGCCAGCACCTCACGGGGGGCCGGTACTGAAGCTTTCTTT
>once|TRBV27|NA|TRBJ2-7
CASRSGRPYEQYF
TGTGCCAGCCGATCGGGACGACCGTACGAGCAGTACTTC
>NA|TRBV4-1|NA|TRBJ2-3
CASSQAGYGDTQYF
TGCGCCAGCAGCCAAGCCGGGTATGGGGATACGCAGTATTTT
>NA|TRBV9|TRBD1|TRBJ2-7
CASSVGQGRMYF
TGTGCCAGCAGCGTTGGACAGGGGAGAATGTACTTC
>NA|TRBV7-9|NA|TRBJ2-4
CASTSLGLAKNIQYF
TGTGCCAGCACCTCCCTGGGGCTAGCCAAAAACATTCAGTACTTC
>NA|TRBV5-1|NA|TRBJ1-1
CASSLDAVYMNTEAFF
TGCGCCAGCAGCTTGGATGCGGTCTACATGAACACTGAAGCTTTCTTT
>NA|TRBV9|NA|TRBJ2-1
CASSPGVGSSYNEQFF
TGTGCCAGCAGCCCCGGAGTGGGGAGCTCCTACAATGAGCAGTTCTTC
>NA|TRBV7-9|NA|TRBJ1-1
CASSLSGNTEAFF
TGTGCCAGCAGCTTATCCGGGAACACTGAAGCTTTCTTT
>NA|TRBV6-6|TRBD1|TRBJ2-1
CASSPTDRGGANNEQFF
TGTGCCAGCAGTCCCACGGACAGGGGAGGTGCTAACAATGAGCAGTTCTTC
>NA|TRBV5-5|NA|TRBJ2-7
CASSLGWISYEQYF
TGTGCCAGCAGCTTGGGGTGGATTTCCTACGAGCAGTACTTC